Listed below are T cell receptor beta chains from one sample, sequenced in a study of cytomegalovirus exposure and HLA in healthy donors. Measured with immunoSEQ multiplex PCR; TCRdb has only the in-frame clones, and not every one. The sample has 150,000 to 200,000 clones; around 76% are singletons. Sequencing was performed on PBMCs. These receptors all come from a female donor in good health and CMV-seronegative. Both conserved end residues are part of each CDR3. A D gene is named only where the DNA matches it firmly. Rows give clone size only sometimes, using once, few, many, or a class for an expanded clone.

clone_size j_call d_call v_call cdr3_nt cdr3_aa
- TRBJ2-3 TRBD1 TRBV30 TGTGCCTGGAGACGACAGGGGGCGGCAGATACGCAGTATTTT CAWRRQGAADTQYF
- TRBJ1-2 TRBD1 TRBV2 TGTGCCAGCAGTAACTCCGGGACAGGGTACTATGGCTACACCTTC CASSNSGTGYYGYTF
- TRBJ2-3 TRBD2 TRBV4-1 TGCGCCAGCAGCCAAGATTTGCCAAGCGGGGTCACAGATACGCAGTATTTT CASSQDLPSGVTDTQYF
- TRBJ1-6 TRBD1 TRBV27 TGTGCCAGCAGTTTATCGGACTCCGGGACAGGGGATTCACCCCTCCACTTT CASSLSDSGTGDSPLHF
- TRBJ2-2 TRBD1 TRBV7-3 TGTGCCAGCAGCTTAACGGCACAGGGGGTCACCGGGGAGCTGTTTTTT CASSLTAQGVTGELFF
- TRBJ1-1 TRBD1 TRBV27 TGTGCCAGCAGTTTATCCCCAGGGGGAAACACTGAAGCTTTCTTT CASSLSPGGNTEAFF
- TRBJ2-2 TRBD2 TRBV30 TGTGCCTGGAGTGTACGGCGGGGGGGCAACACCGGGGAGCTGTTTTTT CAWSVRRGGNTGELFF
- TRBJ1-1 - TRBV19 TGTGCCAGTAGCCCAGGGGCCCCAATGAACACTGAAGCTTTCTTT CASSPGAPMNTEAFF
few TRBJ1-2 - TRBV5-6 TGTGCCAGCAGCTTGGGGCCAGGGGCGGCGAACTATGGCTACACCTTC CASSLGPGAANYGYTF
- TRBJ2-3 - TRBV2 TGTGCCAGCAGTGGACAGCCAGCTAGGACAGATACGCAGTATTTT CASSGQPARTDTQYF
- TRBJ2-2 - TRBV7-2 TGTGCCAGCAGCTTGAAGTGGCTAGCGACGAACACCGGGGAGCTGTTTTTT CASSLKWLATNTGELFF
few TRBJ2-7 TRBD2 TRBV5-1 TGCGCCAGCAGCGCAAGACTAGCGGGGGGCGAAGAGCAGTACTTC CASSARLAGGEEQYF
- TRBJ1-2 TRBD1 TRBV6-5 TGTGCCAGCAGTTACAGAGACAGGGTCCCGGTCTATGGCTACACCTTC CASSYRDRVPVYGYTF
- TRBJ1-4 TRBD1 TRBV5-6 TGTGCCAGCAGCACCAGGACAGGCCGTAATGAAAAACTGTTTTTT CASSTRTGRNEKLFF
once TRBJ1-5 - TRBV4-1 TGCGCCAGCAGCCTAAGCCGGGGAAATCAGCCCCAGCATTTT CASSLSRGNQPQHF
- TRBJ2-2 TRBD1 TRBV13 TGTGCCAGCAGCCCAGGACAGGGGGCGAACACCGGGGAGCTGTTTTTT CASSPGQGANTGELFF
- TRBJ1-1 - TRBV23-1 TGCGCCAGCGGGGAGGTCTTCCCAGGGATCGCTGAAGCTTTCTTT CASGEVFPGIAEAFF
- TRBJ1-1 - TRBV7-2 TGTGCCAGCAGCTCTCGACAGTCTGAAGCTTTCTTT CASSSRQSEAFF
- TRBJ1-2 - TRBV6-1 TGTGCCAGCAGTGAATACAGGGTTGGGTATGGCTACACCTTC CASSEYRVGYGYTF
- TRBJ1-4 TRBD1 TRBV2 TGTGCCAGCAACCCCCAGGGGGGAGGCCAAGGAAAACTGTTTTTT CASNPQGGGQGKLFF
- TRBJ2-5 TRBD2 TRBV2 TGTGCCAGCAGAGGCAGCCTATTACGGACTAGCGGGGGGGCACCGGGAGAGACCCAGTACTTC CASRGSLLRTSGGAPGETQYF
- TRBJ2-7 TRBD2 TRBV6-1 TGTGCCAGCCGATACGGGGGGGGGCCTCCCGAGCAGTACTTC CASRYGGGPPEQYF
- TRBJ1-1 TRBD1 TRBV5-1 TGCGCCAGCAGCTACACAGGGGGAGAAGCTTTCTTT CASSYTGGEAFF
- TRBJ1-5 TRBD1 TRBV2 TGTGCCAGCAGTGGGGGGGACAGGGGGCAGCCCCAGCATTTT CASSGGDRGQPQHF
- TRBJ1-2 - TRBV4-1 TGCGCCAGCAGCCAAGAGGGTCAACTACCCTATGGCTACACCTTC CASSQEGQLPYGYTF
- TRBJ2-7 - TRBV6-6 TGTGCCAGCAGTTACGGCGGACAGCTCTACGAGCAGTACTTC CASSYGGQLYEQYF